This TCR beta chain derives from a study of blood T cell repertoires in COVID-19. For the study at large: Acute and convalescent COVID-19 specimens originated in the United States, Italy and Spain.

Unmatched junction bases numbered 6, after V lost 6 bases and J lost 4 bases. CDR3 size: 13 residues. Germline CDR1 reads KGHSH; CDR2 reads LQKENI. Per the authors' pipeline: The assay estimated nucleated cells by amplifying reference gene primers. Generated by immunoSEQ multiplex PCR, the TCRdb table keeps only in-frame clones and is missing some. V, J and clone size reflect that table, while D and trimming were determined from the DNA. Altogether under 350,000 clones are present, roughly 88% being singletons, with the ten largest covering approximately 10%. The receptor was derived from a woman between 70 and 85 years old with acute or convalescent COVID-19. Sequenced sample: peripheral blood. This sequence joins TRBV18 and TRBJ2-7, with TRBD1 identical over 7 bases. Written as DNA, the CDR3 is TGTGCCAGCTCCCCAAGACAGGGATACGAGCAGTACTTC. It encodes CASSPRQGYEQYF.